The T cell receptor beta chain described here comes from a study of cytomegalovirus exposure and HLA in healthy donors. PCR primers comprised 60 Vbeta and 13 Jbeta primers. Generated by immunoSEQ multiplex PCR, the TCRdb table keeps only in-frame clones and is missing some. In the table there are 60,000 to 75,000 clones, 74% of which are singletons. Regarding this clone: In this CDR3 the conserved last residue, phenylalanine or tryptophan, is missing, so a read error is likely.

This CDR3 spans 14 amino acids. Germline CDR1 and CDR2: MNHEY and SVGAGI. V was cut by 5 bases and J by 0 bases, with 8 bases left in between. The sequence was collected from a woman aged 55-69 years in good health and CMV-seropositive. This chain connects TRBV6-5 to TRBJ1-5; no clear D gene. Material for sequencing was PBMCs. This CDR3 is CASSARYSNQPQHV. DNA for the CDR3: TGTGCCAGCAGTGCTCGCTATAGCAATCAGCCCCAGCATGTT.